These T cell receptor beta chains were read from a single sample in a study of T cell changes during pregnancy in multiple sclerosis. Generated by immunoSEQ multiplex PCR, the TCRdb table keeps only in-frame clones and is missing some. The repertoire has around 58,000 clones, about 90% of them found once; the top ten carry 0.4% to 0.5%. Sequencing was performed on CD4+ T cells from peripheral blood mononuclear cells, taken after pregnancy. Every receptor here comes from a female donor in good health, enrolled as a control in a pregnancy study. Each CDR3 is given with its conserved first and last residue. The D gene is left open where the match is weak. Not every row has a clone size; where given, it reads once, few, many or a size class.

TRBV30	.	.	TRBJ1-1	CAWANSGSTEAFF	TGTGCCTGGGCAAATTCCGGGTCCACTGAAGCTTTCTTT
TRBV7-2	.	TRBD2	TRBJ2-1	CASSSWTSGGYNEQFF	TGTGCCAGCAGCTCCTGGACTAGCGGGGGGTACAATGAGCAGTTCTTC
TRBV19	.	TRBD1	TRBJ2-7	CASSRDSSSYEQYF	TGTGCCAGTAGTAGGGACAGCTCTTCCTACGAGCAGTACTTC
TRBV7-6	.	.	TRBJ1-1	CASSSGTRGAFF	TGTGCCAGCAGCTCCGGGACCCGGGGGGCTTTCTTT
TRBV29-1	.	.	TRBJ2-2	CSVSDSIFGELFF	TGCAGCGTCTCGGACAGTATCTTCGGGGAGCTGTTTTTT
TRBV7-2	.	.	TRBJ1-1	CASSLIQVNTEAFF	TGTGCCAGCAGCTTAATACAGGTGAACACTGAAGCTTTCTTT
TRBV7-6	.	.	TRBJ1-5	CASSKGGTLYSNQPQHF	TGTGCCAGCAGCAAAGGAGGGACGCTATATAGCAATCAGCCCCAGCATTTT
TRBV6-5	.	.	TRBJ2-1	CASSHIDRPNEQFF	TGTGCCAGCAGTCACATCGACAGGCCAAATGAGCAGTTCTTC
TRBV30	.	.	TRBJ2-1	CAWGQTGGLSEQFF	TGTGCCTGGGGCCAGACAGGCGGGTTATCTGAGCAGTTCTTC
TRBV19	.	TRBD1	TRBJ1-3	CASSISGTGVFGNTIYF	TGTGCCAGTAGTATCTCCGGGACAGGGGTGTTTGGAAACACCATATATTTT
TRBV6-1	.	.	TRBJ2-7	CASSESPYYEQYF	TGTGCCAGCAGTGAATCTCCCTACTACGAGCAGTACTTC
TRBV19	.	.	TRBJ1-1	CASSNTLNTEAFF	TGTGCCAGTAGTAACACCTTGAACACTGAAGCTTTCTTT
TRBV7-2	.	TRBD2	TRBJ2-3	CASSSSPAGGGTDTQYF	TGTGCCAGCAGCTCATCCCCGGCGGGGGGGGGTACAGATACGCAGTATTTT
TRBV28	.	TRBD1	TRBJ1-2	CASSSGQGIVGYGYTF	TGTGCCAGCAGTTCGGGACAGGGAATTGTTGGGTATGGCTACACCTTC
TRBV7-2	.	TRBD2	TRBJ2-1	CASSPRTSFSSYNEQFF	TGTGCCAGCAGCCCGCGGACTAGCTTCAGCTCCTACAATGAGCAGTTCTTC
TRBV19	.	TRBD1	TRBJ1-5	CASNRDRGGNQPQHF	TGTGCCAGTAACCGGGACAGGGGTGGCAATCAGCCCCAGCATTTT
TRBV7-3	.	TRBD1	TRBJ1-2	CASSLIAGRGDGYTF	TGTGCCAGCAGCTTAATAGCAGGCAGGGGGGATGGCTACACCTTC
TRBV11-3	.	.	TRBJ2-2	CASSLNGAGTGELFF	TGTGCCAGCAGCTTAAATGGGGCGGGAACCGGGGAGCTGTTTTTT
TRBV5-5	.	TRBD2	TRBJ2-1	CASSSTSGDKQFF	TGTGCCAGCAGCTCTACTAGCGGGGATAAGCAGTTCTTC
TRBV2	.	.	TRBJ1-1	CASSVDPARTEAFF	TGTGCCAGCAGTGTAGACCCGGCTAGAACTGAAGCTTTCTTT
TRBV9	.	.	TRBJ1-6	CASSAGQGLNSPLHF	TGTGCCAGCAGCGCGGGCCAGGGGCTTAATTCACCCCTCCACTTT
TRBV6-1	.	.	TRBJ1-3	CASRMDRSGNTIYF	TGTGCCAGCAGAATGGACAGATCAGGAAACACCATATATTTT
TRBV7-2	.	TRBD2	TRBJ2-2	CASSPTSGYTGELFF	TGTGCCAGCAGCCCTACTAGCGGATACACCGGGGAGCTGTTTTTT
TRBV7-2	.	.	TRBJ2-1	CASSLGGFYNEQFF	TGTGCCAGCAGCTTAGGAGGGTTTTACAATGAGCAGTTCTTC
TRBV5-6	.	TRBD1	TRBJ2-4	CASSWGTGLGSSAKNIQYF	TGTGCCAGCAGCTGGGGGACAGGGCTAGGCTCTTCCGCCAAAAACATTCAGTACTTC
TRBV7-2	.	.	TRBJ1-1	CASSLDITGSAFF	TGTGCCAGCAGCTTGGATATCACAGGGTCGGCTTTCTTT
TRBV7-2	.	TRBD1	TRBJ1-1	CASSLRDRVTEAFF	TGTGCCAGCAGCTTACGGGACAGGGTGACTGAAGCTTTCTTT
TRBV7-9	once	TRBD1	TRBJ1-6	CASSPPDRGFYNSPLHF	TGTGCCAGCAGCCCTCCGGACAGGGGATTTTATAATTCACCCCTCCACTTT
TRBV7-2	.	TRBD1	TRBJ2-1	CASSRRGLFF	TGTGCCAGCAGCCGCAGGGGGCTGTTCTTC
TRBV19	few	TRBD1	TRBJ1-4	CASRKTGGTTRANEKLFF	TGTGCCAGTAGGAAGACAGGGGGAACAACTCGGGCTAATGAAAAACTGTTTTTT
TRBV6-5	.	.	TRBJ2-1	CASRISGSSYNEQFF	TGTGCCAGCAGGATTAGCGGAAGCTCCTACAATGAGCAGTTCTTC
TRBV11-2	.	.	TRBJ2-1	CASSLTGGPYNEQFF	TGTGCCAGCAGCTTGACGGGGGGCCCCTACAATGAGCAGTTCTTC
TRBV5-1	.	TRBD2	TRBJ2-1	CASSSKSGGVYNEQFF	TGCGCCAGCAGCTCAAAAAGCGGGGGGGTCTACAATGAGCAGTTCTTC
TRBV5-1	.	.	TRBJ1-2	CASSPGGGAYGYTF	TGCGCCAGCAGCCCCGGTGGGGGGGCCTATGGCTACACCTTC
TRBV10-3	few	.	TRBJ1-1	CAISEWATEAFF	TGTGCCATCAGTGAGTGGGCCACTGAAGCTTTCTTT
TRBV27	.	TRBD1	TRBJ2-2	CASSFGTEEGELFF	TGTGCCAGCAGTTTCGGGACAGAAGAGGGGGAGCTGTTTTTT
TRBV5-4	once	.	TRBJ1-4	CASSSGQGGWHEKLFF	TGTGCCAGCAGCTCCGGGCAGGGAGGATGGCATGAAAAACTGTTTTTT
TRBV7-9	.	.	TRBJ1-1	CASSLPAGTEAFF	TGTGCCAGCAGCTTACCCGCGGGGACTGAAGCTTTCTTT
TRBV19	.	.	TRBJ1-1	CASSIIGGDTEAFF	TGTGCCAGTAGTATCATCGGGGGAGACACTGAAGCTTTCTTT
TRBV7-2	.	TRBD2	TRBJ2-3	CASTPLGLAGDTQYF	TGTGCCAGCACCCCCCTAGGCCTAGCGGGGGATACGCAGTATTTT
TRBV7-2	.	TRBD1	TRBJ1-2	CASSLGTGKARYGYTF	TGTGCCAGCAGCTTAGGGACAGGGAAGGCTCGTTATGGCTACACCTTC
TRBV30	.	TRBD1	TRBJ1-2	CAWSRSRDRGYSNYGYTF	TGTGCCTGGAGTAGGAGCCGGGACAGGGGGTATTCGAACTATGGCTACACCTTC
TRBV6-1	.	TRBD1	TRBJ1-1	CASSDDRGTTEAFF	TGTGCCAGCAGTGACGACAGGGGGACGACTGAAGCTTTCTTT
TRBV4-1	.	TRBD1	TRBJ2-5	CASSPRDRKETQYF	TGCGCCAGCAGCCCCCGGGACAGAAAAGAGACCCAGTACTTC
TRBV30	.	.	TRBJ1-3	CAWSATRAAGNTIYF	TGTGCCTGGAGTGCAACGAGGGCGGCGGGAAACACCATATATTTT
TRBV11-3	.	.	TRBJ2-1	CASSLGGILGEQFF	TGTGCCAGCAGCTTGGGCGGGATACTTGGTGAGCAGTTCTTC
TRBV7-9	few	.	TRBJ1-1	CASSFDSEAFF	TGTGCCAGCAGCTTTGACTCTGAAGCTTTCTTT
TRBV5-5	.	TRBD1	TRBJ1-6	CASRGDSTSTAPLHF	TGTGCCAGCAGAGGGGACAGTACCTCAACGGCACCCCTCCACTTT
TRBV11-3	.	.	TRBJ1-1	CASRPFRGTEAFF	TGTGCCAGCCGACCCTTTAGGGGCACTGAAGCTTTCTTT
TRBV30	once	TRBD1	TRBJ1-1	CAWSNRGFNTEAFF	TGTGCCTGGAGTAACAGGGGTTTCAACACTGAAGCTTTCTTT
TRBV4-3	.	.	TRBJ1-4	CASSQRRLLRGANEKLFF	TGCGCCAGCAGCCAGAGGCGGTTACTCCGCGGGGCTAATGAAAAACTGTTTTTT
TRBV7-3	.	.	TRBJ2-3	CASSPRNRDTQYF	TGTGCCAGCAGCCCGCGCAATAGAGATACGCAGTATTTT
TRBV11-2	once	.	TRBJ2-1	CASSRDSLVYNEQFF	TGTGCCAGCAGCCGAGACAGCCTAGTTTACAATGAGCAGTTCTTC
TRBV2	.	TRBD2	TRBJ2-1	CASSPALILAGDSYNEQFF	TGTGCCAGCAGTCCCGCCCTGATTCTAGCGGGGGATTCCTACAATGAGCAGTTCTTC
TRBV5-5	.	TRBD1	TRBJ1-2	CASSAQQGAVTYGYTF	TGTGCCAGCAGCGCTCAACAGGGGGCCGTTACCTATGGCTACACCTTC
TRBV19	.	.	TRBJ2-3	CASSIVGGAEDTQYF	TGTGCCAGTAGTATAGTAGGGGGGGCTGAAGATACGCAGTATTTT
TRBV7-2	.	TRBD2	TRBJ2-2	CASSLKRLAATGELFF	TGTGCCAGCAGCTTAAAGAGACTAGCGGCCACCGGGGAGCTGTTTTTT
TRBV7-9	.	TRBD1	TRBJ2-5	CASSLGGTGAETQYF	TGTGCCAGCAGCTTAGGCGGGACAGGGGCGGAGACCCAGTACTTC
TRBV7-3	.	TRBD1	TRBJ2-7	CASSLSHRGEQYF	TGTGCCAGCAGCTTAAGCCACAGGGGCGAGCAGTACTTC